This T cell receptor (beta chain) comes out of a study of T-cell memory formation after mild COVID-19. Overall study context: TCR clusters mostly belonged to single donors. Notes on the study in general: Clones that got smaller from day 15 to 85 had even CD4/CD8, while clones growing later tipped toward CD4+.

From germline, CDR1 is MNHEY and CDR2 SVGAGI. The CDR3 is made up of 16 amino acids. J lost 4 bases, V lost 1 base, and 5 bases had no gene match. On this clonotype itself: The antigen remains undetermined.

Each CDR3 protein gets one entry after TCRdb re-called the 5' RACE reads with MiXCR. The sample includes 5,000 or so distinct CDR3 sequences, roughly 44% of them seen just once. The chain combines TRBV6-5 with TRBJ2-3; TRBD2 matches at 10 bases. This clonotype originated in an adult who had mild COVID-19 (a few samples of this study predate the infection). Cell type and time point are not known. Sequenced input: PBMCs or a T cell subset sorted from them (not recorded which). CDR3 DNA: TGTGCCAGCAGTTACTTTCCTAGCGGGGGTCCAGATACGCAGTATTTT. It is translated as CASSYFPSGGPDTQYF.